Below, 11 T cell receptor beta chains from the same sample are listed, as sequenced in a study of Ad26.COV2.S vaccination and SARS-CoV-2 variants. Treatment reported: 15 to 20 received Ad26.COV2.S at low or high dose, single or two shots; roughly five received placebo; per-sample allocation not given. Collection of the samples took place on day 63 after the first injection of vaccine or placebo. The table came from immunoSEQ multiplex PCR; TCRdb's copy has only in-frame clones and leaves some out. The sample shows just under 250,000 clones, roughly 90% of them seen only once. Source: peripheral blood, taken in a trial of Ad26.COV2.S vaccine versus placebo. These receptor sequences come from a person aged 18-60 years who received the Ad26.COV2.S COVID-19 vaccine or a placebo.

This clone was picked up one time. The CDR3 here is CASSSDREQYF. The CDR3 region has the DNA TGTGCCAGCAGTTCTGACCGGGAGCAGTACTTC. The chain joins TRBV28 to TRBJ2-7; no firm D call. This CDR3 has 11 amino acids. Germline CDR1 is MDHEN and CDR2 is SYDVKM. With 4 bases removed from V and 7 bases from J, the gap between germline ends came to 8 bases.

The chain links TRBV7-2 to TRBJ1-4; D not resolved. V lost 5 bases to trimming and J lost 7 bases, with 14 bases between them. This CDR3 comprises 14 residues. CDR1 and CDR2 (germline): SGHTA, FQGNSA. This chain's CDR3 is CASSPSVGSEKLFF. DNA of the CDR3: TGTGCCAGCAGCCCCAGTGTCGGCAGTGAAAAACTGTTTTTT.

The chain couples TRBV5-6 to TRBJ1-1, with D tentatively TRBD1 (6 bases). Looked up from germline, CDR1 is SGHDT and CDR2 is YYEEEE. CDR3 length: 16 residues. Deletions cut 2 bases from V and 2 bases from J, with 16 bases between. The CDR3, as DNA: TGTGCCAGCAGCTTCTGGTCAGGGGCCGGTAACACTGAAGCTTTCTTT. Encoded protein: CASSFWSGAGNTEAFF.

The rearrangement joins TRBV5-4 to TRBJ2-1; the D gene is possibly TRBD1 (5 bases). Trimming cost V 0 bases and J 8 bases, with 9 bases left between them. CDR1 SGHNT and CDR2 YYREEE come from the germline V gene (reference sequence). The CDR3 runs to 13 residues. For the CDR3, the DNA is TGTGCCAGCAGCTTGGCCTGGGGCGATGAGCAGTTCTTC. Encoded protein: CASSLAWGDEQFF.

The rearrangement links TRBV10-3 to TRBJ1-1, with D possibly being TRBD1 (6 bases). The V end lost 6 bases, the J end lost 2 bases, and 13 bases lay between the germline ends. From germline, CDR1 is ENHRY and CDR2 SYGVKD. The CDR3 contains 14 residues. CDR3 amino acids: CAIRMAGVNTEAFF. The DNA for the CDR3 is TGTGCCATCAGGATGGCAGGGGTTAACACTGAAGCTTTCTTT.

This chain connects TRBV7-9 to TRBJ1-5; perhaps TRBD1 as D (5 bases). Germline assignment: CDR1 SEHNR and CDR2 FQNEAQ (reference sequence). Trimming took off 5 bases at V and 5 bases at J, with 13 bases between the two ends. CDR3 size: 14 residues. CDR3 sequence (DNA): TGTGCCAGCAGCCTGCAGGGTTGGGATCAGCCCCAGCATTTT. Its translation is CASSLQGWDQPQHF.

The V call is TRBV6-5, the J call TRBJ2-5, with D possibly matching TRBD2 (5 bases). The CDR3 length is 13 residues. The V gene's germline CDR1 is MNHEY and CDR2 SVGAGI. V lost 6 bases and J lost 2, with 10 bases in between. The DNA of the CDR3 is TGTGCCAGCAGCCCCACGGGGCAAGAGACCCAGTACTTC. Protein product: CASSPTGQETQYF.

This chain uses TRBV6-1 with TRBJ2-5, with D unresolved. The germline V and J ends were trimmed by 1 base and 7 bases, with 10 bases remaining between them. Germline CDR1 and CDR2: MNHNS and SASEGT. This CDR3 is 13 amino acids long. The CDR3 loop is CASSEETPPTQYF. In DNA form, the CDR3 reads TGTGCCAGCAGTGAAGAAACACCCCCGACCCAGTACTTC.

The chain has TRBV7-9 and TRBJ2-1; tentative D call: TRBD1 (5 bases). CDR1 and CDR2 from the germline V gene are SEHNR and FQNEAQ (reference sequence). Trimming removed 5 bases at V and 0 bases at J, with 14 bases between. The CDR3 has 16 residues. CDR3 sequence reads: CASSGPTDSSYNEQFF. The CDR3 DNA reads as TGTGCCAGCAGCGGCCCGACAGACAGCTCCTACAATGAGCAGTTCTTC. Full variable domain (outside the CDR3, taken from reference TRBV7-9 and TRBJ2-1): DTGVSQNPRHKITKRGQNVTFRCDPISEHNRLYWYRQTLGQGPEFLTYFQNEAQLEKSRLLSDRFSAERPKGSFSTLEIQRTEQGDSAMYLCASSGPTDSSYNEQFFGPGTRLTVL.

Only one count was recorded for this clone. This sequence joins TRBV15 and TRBJ2-7; 8 nucleotides line up with TRBD1. The CDR3 runs 15 residues. Trimming cost V 5 bases and J 6 bases; bases outside gene matches: 12. Germline assignment: CDR1 LNHNV and CDR2 YYDKDF (reference sequence). CDR3 loop: CATSGPGRGQTEQYF. CDR3 bases: TGTGCCACCAGCGGCCCAGGCAGGGGGCAGACCGAGCAGTACTTC.

The CDR3 here is CASSLVSGNTQYF. In nucleotides, the CDR3 is TGTGCCAGCAGCTTAGTTTCGGGGAATACGCAGTATTTT. The chain combines TRBV7-9 with TRBJ2-3; possibly TRBD2 for D (5 bases). The CDR3 spans 13 residues. Germline V gene lookup returns CDR1 SEHNR and CDR2 FQNEAQ (reference sequence). Between the trimmed V and J ends, which lost 1 base and 7 bases, there was a span of 9 bases.